This TCR beta chain was obtained from a study of T-cell memory formation after mild COVID-19. Barcoded TCR alpha and TCR beta cDNA libraries with UMIs came from 5'RACE using constant-segment primers. TCRdb re-analysed the 5' RACE reads in MiXCR, keeping a single row per CDR3 protein. The table records a few hundred thousand distinct CDR3 sequences, more than 15% of them present only once. The CDR3 consists of 13 residues. Germline-derived CDR1 and CDR2 are LNHNV and YYDKDF (reference sequence). V was pared by 8 bases and J by 2 bases, with 12 bases between. Whole-study findings and limits: Among contracting clones, CD4+ were mainly CM/EM and CD8+ enriched in EMRA. Second-wave clones that peaked on day 37 lacked confirmed SARS-CoV-2 specificity.

On this clonotype: The target antigen is unknown.

Sequencing was done on a sample of PBMCs or a T cell subset sorted from them (not recorded which). The source is a man in his late teens or twenties who had mild COVID-19 (a few samples of this study predate the infection). Cell type and time point are not known. This rearrangement joins TRBV15 to TRBJ2-5; tentatively, D is TRBD1 (6 bases). DNA of the CDR3: TGTGCCACCCGTTCCGGACAGCAAGAGACCCAGTACTTC. The encoded protein is CATRSGQQETQYF.